This T cell receptor beta chain originates from a study of spatial heterogeneity in lung cancer. Across the whole study: There were consistently more beta-chain sequences detected than alpha-chain sequences.

Specified time point: sample taken at primary tumor resection. Unsorted whole RNA samples from tumor, nontumor lung or frozen PBMC were sequenced. Overall study findings and caveats: At tumor resection, ubiquitous expanded TCRs were detected in blood more often than later.

With respect to this clonotype: Its antigen is not identified. This may be a read error, as it is one base from a much larger clone. This CDR3 is missing its conserved last phenylalanine or tryptophan, likely due to a read error.

Germline lookup yields CDR1 GTSNPN and CDR2 SVGIG (reference sequence). This CDR3 region has 12 residues. The V and J ends lost 5 bases and 3 bases, in that order; junction bases with no gene match: 2. TCRdb reanalysed the 5' RACE reads using MiXCR and keeps one entry per CDR3 protein. The profile shows about 22,000 distinct CDR3 sequences, about 4.9% of them singletons. The sequences come from PBMCs, collected at surgery. The J gene is TRBJ2-7, the V gene TRBV30; 9 bases agree with TRBD1. The clonotype was recovered from a male donor with early-stage non-small cell lung cancer. CDR3 loop: CAWGQGIYEQYS. CDR3 nucleotides: TGTGCCTGGGGACAGGGGATCTACGAGCAGTACTCC.